Listed here are 9 T cell receptor beta chains from one sample, sequenced in a study of T cells in Graves' hyperthyroidism and ophthalmopathy. The investigators amplified TCR beta CDR3 regions from RNA transcripts. RT-PCR in the first round (using the HTBI primer set) targeted the TCR CDR3. TCRdb recomputed calls from the multiplex PCR reads with MiXCR, one row per CDR3 protein. Seen here are 460,000 or so distinct CDR3 sequences, roughly 14% observed once, and the top ten hold over 15%. The sequencing input was blood. These receptors were collected from a woman aged 18-29 years with Graves' hyperthyroidism.

This clonotype has at least ten counts. The V gene is TRBV5-8, the J gene TRBJ2-1; D is undetermined. Per the germline V gene, CDR1 is SGHTS and CDR2 is YDEGEE. V lost 6 bases and J 4 bases, leaving 11 bases between the germline ends. This CDR3 has 13 residues. This CDR3 reads CASIKDGYNEQFF. CDR3 nucleotide sequence: TGTGCCAGCATCAAAGACGGATACAATGAGCAGTTCTTC.

The chain carries TRBV11-2 and TRBJ2-5; D not certain. The CDR3 has 14 amino acids. Deletions cut 7 bases from V and 1 base from J, with 13 bases between. Looked up from germline, CDR1 is SGHAT and CDR2 is FQNNGV. The CDR3 DNA reads TGTGCCAGCACCCCGACAAACCTCCAAGAGACCCAGTACTTC. Translation: CASTPTNLQETQYF. The full variable domain, with the rest looked up from reference TRBV11-2 and TRBJ2-5, is EAGVAQSPRYKIIEKRQSVAFWCNPISGHATLYWYQQILGQGPKLLIQFQNNGVVDDSQLPKDRFSAERLKGVDSTLKIQPAKLEDSAVYLCASTPTNLQETQYFGPGTRLLVL.

This clonotype has ten or more counts. The genes are TRBV27 and TRBJ1-1; 7 nucleotides agree with TRBD1. The CDR3 covers 16 residues. With 3 bases clipped from V and 3 bases from J, the junction kept 10 bases outside the gene matches. Germline V gives CDR1 MNHEY, CDR2 SMNVEV (reference sequence). The CDR3 loop is CASSFLGQDYDTEAFF. The CDR3 DNA sequence: TGTGCCAGCAGTTTCCTCGGACAGGATTACGACACTGAAGCTTTCTTT.

Many counts were recorded for this clonotype. The chain couples TRBV30 to TRBJ2-5, with TRBD1 matching over 7 bases. The length of the CDR3 is 13 residues. Trimming at V came to 6 bases and at J to 4 bases, leaving 8 bases not matched to a gene. Germline lookup yields CDR1 GTSNPN and CDR2 SVGIG (reference sequence). This chain's CDR3 is CACMTGPPETQYF. The CDR3, as DNA: TGTGCCTGCATGACAGGGCCCCCAGAGACCCAGTACTTC. The whole variable domain, remainder taken from reference TRBV30 and TRBJ2-5, is SQTIHQWPATLVQPVGSPLSLECTVEGTSNPNLYWYRQAAGRGLQLLFYSVGIGQISSEVPQNLSASRPQDRQFILSSKKLLLSDSGFYLCACMTGPPETQYFGPGTRLLVL.

This clonotype has at least ten counts. The V gene is TRBV6-2 or TRBV6-3, the J gene TRBJ2-1; D gene uncertain. V was shortened by 4 bases and J by 9 bases, with 10 bases between the two germline ends. The CDR3 contains 12 residues. Germline V CDR1 and CDR2: MNHEY, SVGEGT. The CDR3 bases are TGTGCCAGCAGTTCCCTAGGTCCTGAGCAGTTCTTC. Its protein is CASSSLGPEQFF.

The sample holds many counts of this clonotype. The V and J genes are TRBV6-2 or TRBV6-3 and TRBJ2-1, with 12 bases fitting TRBD2. The CDR3 contains 14 residues. The V gene's germline CDR1 is MNHEY and CDR2 SVGEGT. J lost 6 bases, V lost 7 bases, and 4 bases had no gene match. The CDR3: CASKGLAGVNEQFF. The CDR3 region has the DNA TGTGCCAGCAAGGGACTAGCGGGCGTCAATGAGCAGTTCTTC.

This clonotype occurred many times. CDR3 sequence reads: CASSPLARGGTDTQYF. CDR3 nucleotide sequence: TGTGCCAGCAGTCCCCTAGCGCGCGGGGGCACAGATACGCAGTATTTT. The chain recombines TRBV27 with TRBJ2-3; D possibly corresponds to TRBD2 (6 bases). Deletions cut 5 bases from V and 1 base from J, with 16 bases between. The CDR3 runs to 16 residues. Germline-derived CDR1 and CDR2 are MNHEY and SMNVEV (reference sequence).

This clonotype has a handful of counts. A single base separates this from a much larger clone, so it may be a read error. The CDR3 region has the DNA TGTGCCAGCAGTCCCATAGAAATGAACACTGAAGCTTTCTTT. Translated: CASSPIEMNTEAFF. This chain links TRBV6-1 with TRBJ1-1; D not certain. The CDR3 is made up of 14 amino acids. Germline CDR1 is MNHNS and CDR2 is SASEGT. V lost 5 bases and J 0 bases, leaving 10 bases between the germline ends.

This clonotype was found a few times. The chain combines TRBV5-1 with TRBJ2-3; 11 bases fit TRBD2. Germline loops: CDR1 SGHRS, CDR2 YFSETQ. This CDR3 spans 14 amino acids. Trimming cost V 3 bases and J 6 bases; bases outside gene matches: 3. The DNA of the CDR3 is TGCGCCAGCAGCTATAGCGGGAGGGAGGATACGCAGTATTTT. This gives the protein CASSYSGREDTQYF.